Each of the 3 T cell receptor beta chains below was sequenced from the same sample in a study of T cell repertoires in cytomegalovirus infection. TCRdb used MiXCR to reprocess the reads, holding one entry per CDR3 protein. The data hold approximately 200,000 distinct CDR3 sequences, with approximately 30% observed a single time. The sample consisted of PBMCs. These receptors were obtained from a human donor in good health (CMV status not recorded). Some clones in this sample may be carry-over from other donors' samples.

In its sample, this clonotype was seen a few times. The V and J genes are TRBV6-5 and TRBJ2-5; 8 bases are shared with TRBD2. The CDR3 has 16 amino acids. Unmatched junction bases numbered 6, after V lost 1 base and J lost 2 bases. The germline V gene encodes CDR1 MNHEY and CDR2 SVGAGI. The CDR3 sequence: CASSYLGRGGQETQYF. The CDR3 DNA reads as TGTGCCAGCAGTTACTTAGGTCGGGGGGGTCAAGAGACCCAGTACTTC.

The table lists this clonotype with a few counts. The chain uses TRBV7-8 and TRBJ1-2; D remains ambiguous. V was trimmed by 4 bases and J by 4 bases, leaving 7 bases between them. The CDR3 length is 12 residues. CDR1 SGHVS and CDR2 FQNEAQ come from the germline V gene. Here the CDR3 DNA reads TGTGCCAGCAGCTCAGGATCCTATGGCTACACCTTC. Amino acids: CASSSGSYGYTF.

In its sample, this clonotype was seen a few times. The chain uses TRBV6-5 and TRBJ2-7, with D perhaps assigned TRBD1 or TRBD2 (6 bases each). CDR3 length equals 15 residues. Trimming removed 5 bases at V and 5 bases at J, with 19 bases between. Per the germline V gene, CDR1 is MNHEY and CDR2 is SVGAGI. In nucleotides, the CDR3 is TGTGCCAGCAGTCGGGGACACATGGGGGGCCACGAGCAGTACTTC. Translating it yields CASSRGHMGGHEQYF.